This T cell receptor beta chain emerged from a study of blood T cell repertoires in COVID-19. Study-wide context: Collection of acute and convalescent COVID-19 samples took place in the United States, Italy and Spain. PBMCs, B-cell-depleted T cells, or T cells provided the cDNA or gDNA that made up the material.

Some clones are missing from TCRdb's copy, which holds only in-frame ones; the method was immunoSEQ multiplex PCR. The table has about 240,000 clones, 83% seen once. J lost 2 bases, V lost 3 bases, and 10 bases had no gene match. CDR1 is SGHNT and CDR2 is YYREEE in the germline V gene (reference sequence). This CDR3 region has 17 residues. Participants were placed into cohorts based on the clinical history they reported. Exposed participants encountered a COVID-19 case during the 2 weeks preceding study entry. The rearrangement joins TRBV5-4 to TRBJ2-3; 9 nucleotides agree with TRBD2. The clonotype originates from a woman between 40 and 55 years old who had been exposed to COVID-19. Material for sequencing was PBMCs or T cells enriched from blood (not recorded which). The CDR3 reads CASSSNAGGLATDTQYF. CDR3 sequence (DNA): TGTGCCAGCAGCTCCAACGCCGGGGGACTAGCCACAGATACGCAGTATTTT.